The T cell receptor (beta chain) described here comes from a study of CXCR3-negative and CXCR3-positive naive CD8 T cells. Study outcomes and limitations: For memory CD8+ cells diversity was much lower, but both naive subsets had comparably high diversity.

Germline CDR1 MGHRA, CDR2 YSYEKL. The CDR3 is 13 amino acids. About this clonotype: What it binds is unknown.

Naivety in CD8+ T cells corresponded to a CD45RO-CCR7+CD27+CD95- phenotype. The libraries of TRB cDNA were constructed through 5' RACE using UMI labels. TCRdb reprocessed the 5' RACE reads and keeps a single row for each CDR3 protein, giving no DNA. Reported are over 100,000 distinct CDR3 sequences; the ten largest clones contain approximately 0.51%. Sequenced material: naive CXCR3- CD8+ T cells from blood. Subset: CD45RO-CCR7+CD27+CD95- naive CD8+ T cells lacking CXCR3 (TNR3-). The sequence derives from a human donor in good health. Some clones in this sample may be carry-over from other donors' samples. The chain has TRBV4-1 and TRBJ1-2; the D call of TRBD1 rests on TCRdb alone, since no DNA is present to check it. This CDR3 reads CASRPSGAGGYTF.